A single sample gave rise to the 8 T cell receptor beta chains below, sequenced in a study of cytomegalovirus exposure and HLA in healthy donors. Vbeta (60) and Jbeta (13) primers were used in the PCR. Libraries were prepared by immunoSEQ multiplex PCR; TCRdb keeps only in-frame clonotypes and omits some of them. This sample carries around 190,000 clones, 70% to 85% of them seen once, and the ten largest clones take approximately 0.7%. The specimen sequenced was PBMCs. These receptors came from a woman aged 40-49 years in good health and CMV-seronegative.

This chain connects TRBV6-4 to TRBJ1-2, with D possibly being TRBD1 (5 bases). V lost 4 bases and J 1 base, leaving 13 bases between the germline ends. From germline, CDR1 is MRHNA and CDR2 SNTAGT. The CDR3 is made up of 15 amino acids. The CDR3 bases are TGTGCCAGCAGTGTTACAGGCACCTATAACTATGGCTACACCTTC. It encodes CASSVTGTYNYGYTF.

The chain uses TRBV6-1 and TRBJ1-5; no definite D call. CDR1 is MNHNS, CDR2 SASEGT, per germline. The CDR3 covers 12 residues. V was shortened by 3 bases and J by 5 bases, with 5 bases between the two germline ends. Written as DNA, the CDR3 is TGTGCCAGCAGTGAGAGGGATCAGCCCCAGCATTTT. Translation gives CASSERDQPQHF.

This chain connects TRBV28 to TRBJ2-7; a possible D gene is TRBD1 (6 bases). There are 14 residues in the CDR3. The V and J ends lost 4 bases and 1 base respectively, with 11 bases between them. CDR1 and CDR2 from the germline V gene are MDHEN and SYDVKM. This CDR3 is CASSSGTFSYEQYF. The CDR3 bases are TGTGCCAGCAGTTCCGGGACATTTTCCTACGAGCAGTACTTC. The whole variable domain, filled in from reference TRBV28 and TRBJ2-7, reads DVKVTQSSRYLVKRTGEKVFLECVQDMDHENMFWYRQDPGLGLRLIYFSYDVKMKEKGDIPEGYSVSREKKERFSLILESASTNQTSMYLCASSSGTFSYEQYFGPGTRLTVT.

This chain links TRBV4-1 with TRBJ1-5; D not certain. CDR1 is MGHRA and CDR2 is YSYEKL in the germline V gene. V lost 1 base to trimming and J lost 4 bases, with 8 bases between them. The CDR3 spans 14 residues. CDR3 sequence (DNA): TGCGCCAGCAGCCAAGTGGGCGGGAATCAGCCCCAGCATTTT. Translation gives CASSQVGGNQPQHF.

The chain uses TRBV7-2 and TRBJ1-1, with D unclear. The V end was cut by 3 bases, the J end by 1 base, with 6 bases between. CDR3 length equals 13 residues. CDR1 and CDR2 (germline): SGHTA, FQGNSA. The CDR3 DNA sequence: TGTGCCAGCAGCTTCCGACAGAACACTGAAGCTTTCTTT. Encoded protein: CASSFRQNTEAFF.

This chain links TRBV6-5 with TRBJ2-1; D is undetermined. The V and J ends lost 8 bases and 5 bases respectively, with 16 bases between them. Germline CDR1 is MNHEY and CDR2 is SVGAGI. CDR3 length equals 14 residues. The chain's CDR3 is CASRRLVKHNEQFF. The CDR3 region has the DNA TGTGCCAGCCGTCGTCTGGTGAAGCACAATGAGCAGTTCTTC.

The chain carries TRBV5-1 and TRBJ1-2; D uncertain. The CDR3 is 14 residues long. CDR1 is SGHRS, CDR2 YFSETQ, per germline. Trimming shortened V by 0 bases and J by 8 bases, and 14 bases separated the two germline ends. The CDR3 coding sequence is TGCGCCAGCAGCTTGGTTTCAGCTTTGCGGGGCTACACCTTC. Residues: CASSLVSALRGYTF.

In the case of this clone: An end of the junction does not agree with germline; a read error may underlie this. The chain links TRBV27 to TRBJ2-3; 10 nucleotides line up with TRBD1. This CDR3 contains 16 residues. Germline CDR1 reads MNHEY; CDR2 reads SMNVEV (reference sequence). The CDR3 sequence: CASSSISGQGTGTQYF. As DNA, the CDR3 is TGTGCCAGCAGTTCTATCTCGGGACAGGGGACAGGTACGCAGTATTTT.